The clone carrying this T cell receptor (beta chain) was seen more than once but under ten times. This specimen comes from a study of T cells after yellow fever vaccination. Germline-derived CDR1 and CDR2 are MRHNA and SNTAGT. Trimming removed 3 bases from V and 8 bases from J, with 14 bases in between. The CDR3 length is 14 residues. 5'RACE template switching added a universal primer site and UMIs to TCR cDNA. TCRdb reprocessed the 5' RACE reads via MiXCR and lists one record per CDR3 protein. The table lists about 550,000 distinct CDR3 sequences, less than 20% of them singletons, with roughly an eighth in the top ten.

Material: PBMCs, obtained 15 days after the yellow fever booster vaccination. This receptor was taken from a man younger than 45 who received the YFV17D yellow fever vaccine. The chain joins TRBV6-4 to TRBJ2-1; no reliable D call. The CDR3 protein is CASSEGPASDEQFF. The DNA of the CDR3 is TGTGCCAGCAGTGAAGGTCCAGCTTCCGATGAGCAGTTCTTC.